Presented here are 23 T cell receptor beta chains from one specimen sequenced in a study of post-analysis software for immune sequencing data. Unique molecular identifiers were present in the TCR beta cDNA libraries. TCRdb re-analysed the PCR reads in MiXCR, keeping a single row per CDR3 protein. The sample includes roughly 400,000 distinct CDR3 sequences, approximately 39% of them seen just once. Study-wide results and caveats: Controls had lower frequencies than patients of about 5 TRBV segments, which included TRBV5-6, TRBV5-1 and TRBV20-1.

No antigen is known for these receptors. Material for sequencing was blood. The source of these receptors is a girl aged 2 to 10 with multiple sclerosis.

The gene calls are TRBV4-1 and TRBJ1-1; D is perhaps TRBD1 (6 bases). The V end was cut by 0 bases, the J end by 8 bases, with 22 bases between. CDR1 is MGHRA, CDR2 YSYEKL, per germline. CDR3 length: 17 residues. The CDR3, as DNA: TGCGCCAGCAGCCAAGATCTAAGAACAGGGATTTTACAAGAAGCTTTCTTT. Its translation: CASSQDLRTGILQEAFF.

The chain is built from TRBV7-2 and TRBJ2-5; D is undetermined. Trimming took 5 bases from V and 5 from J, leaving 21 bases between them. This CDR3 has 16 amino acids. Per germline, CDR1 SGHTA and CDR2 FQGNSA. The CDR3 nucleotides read TGTGCCAGCAGCCCACCCAATTACCCCTCCGGCGAGACCCAGTACTTC. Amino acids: CASSPPNYPSGETQYF.

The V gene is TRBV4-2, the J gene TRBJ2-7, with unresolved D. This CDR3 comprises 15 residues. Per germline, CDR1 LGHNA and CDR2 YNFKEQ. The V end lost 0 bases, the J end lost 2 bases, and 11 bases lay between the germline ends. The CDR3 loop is CASSQDFNGPYEQYF. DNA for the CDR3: TGTGCCAGCAGCCAAGATTTTAACGGACCCTACGAGCAGTACTTC.

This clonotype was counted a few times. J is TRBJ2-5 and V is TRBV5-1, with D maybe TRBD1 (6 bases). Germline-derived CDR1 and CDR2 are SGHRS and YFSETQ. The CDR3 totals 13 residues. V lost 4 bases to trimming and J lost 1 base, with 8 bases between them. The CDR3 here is CASSGTLQETQYF. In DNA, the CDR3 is TGCGCCAGCAGCGGGACACTCCAAGAGACCCAGTACTTC.

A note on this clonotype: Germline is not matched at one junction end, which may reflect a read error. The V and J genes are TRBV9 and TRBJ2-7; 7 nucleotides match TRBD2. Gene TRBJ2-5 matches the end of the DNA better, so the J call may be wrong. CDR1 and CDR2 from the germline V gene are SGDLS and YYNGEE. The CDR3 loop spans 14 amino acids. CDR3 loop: CAGSPRGDWETQYF. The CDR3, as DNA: TGTGCCGGCAGCCCTCGGGGGGATTGGGAGACCCAGTACTTC.

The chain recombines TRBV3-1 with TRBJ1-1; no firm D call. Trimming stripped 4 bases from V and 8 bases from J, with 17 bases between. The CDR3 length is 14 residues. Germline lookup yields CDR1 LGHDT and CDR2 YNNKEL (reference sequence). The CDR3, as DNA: TGTGCCAGCAGCCCCTGGGATACCGGGAGAGAAGCTTTCTTT. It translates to CASSPWDTGREAFF.

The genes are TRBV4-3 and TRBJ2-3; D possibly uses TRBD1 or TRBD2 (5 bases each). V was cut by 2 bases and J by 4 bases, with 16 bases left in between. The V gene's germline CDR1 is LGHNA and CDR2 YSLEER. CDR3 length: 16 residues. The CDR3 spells CASSQSPGHIADTQYF. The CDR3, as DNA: TGCGCCAGCAGCCAATCCCCGGGGCATATCGCAGATACGCAGTATTTT.

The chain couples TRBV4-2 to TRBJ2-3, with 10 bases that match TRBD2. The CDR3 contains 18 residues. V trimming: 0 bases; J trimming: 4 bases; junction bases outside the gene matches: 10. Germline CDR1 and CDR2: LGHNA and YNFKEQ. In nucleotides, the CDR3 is TGTGCCAGCAGCCAAGATGGGAGCGGGGGGGACCACGCAGATACGCAGTATTTT. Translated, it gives CASSQDGSGGDHADTQYF.

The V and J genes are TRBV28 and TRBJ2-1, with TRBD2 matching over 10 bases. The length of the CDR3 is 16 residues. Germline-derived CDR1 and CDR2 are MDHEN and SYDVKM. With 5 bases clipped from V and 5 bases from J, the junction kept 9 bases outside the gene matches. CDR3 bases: TGTGCCAGCAGTATAGTAGCGGGGGGAACAGACAATGAGCAGTTCTTC. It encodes CASSIVAGGTDNEQFF.

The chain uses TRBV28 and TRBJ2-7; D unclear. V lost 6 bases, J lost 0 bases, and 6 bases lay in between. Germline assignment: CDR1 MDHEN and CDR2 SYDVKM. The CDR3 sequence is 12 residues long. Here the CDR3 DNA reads TGTGCCAGCAGCTCTCACTCCTACGAGCAGTACTTC. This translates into CASSSHSYEQYF.

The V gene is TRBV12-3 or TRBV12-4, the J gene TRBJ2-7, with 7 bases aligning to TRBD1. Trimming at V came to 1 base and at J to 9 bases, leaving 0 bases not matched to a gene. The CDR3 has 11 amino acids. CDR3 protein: CASSLDRGQYF. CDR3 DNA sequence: TGTGCCAGCAGTTTAGACAGGGGGCAGTACTTC.

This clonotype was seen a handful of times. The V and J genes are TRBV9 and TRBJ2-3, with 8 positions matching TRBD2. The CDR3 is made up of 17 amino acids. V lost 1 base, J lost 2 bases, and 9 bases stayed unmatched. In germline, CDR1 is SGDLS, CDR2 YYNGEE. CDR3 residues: CASSVMGGRRVTDTQYF. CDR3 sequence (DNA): TGTGCCAGCAGCGTAATGGGCGGGAGGCGCGTCACAGATACGCAGTATTTT.

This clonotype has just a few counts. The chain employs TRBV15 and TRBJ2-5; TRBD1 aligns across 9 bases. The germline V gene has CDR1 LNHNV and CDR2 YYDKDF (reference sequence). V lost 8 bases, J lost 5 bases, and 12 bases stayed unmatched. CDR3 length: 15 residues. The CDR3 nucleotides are TGTGCCACCCGGCAACAGGGGGCATTGAAGGAGACCCAGTACTTC. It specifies CATRQQGALKETQYF.

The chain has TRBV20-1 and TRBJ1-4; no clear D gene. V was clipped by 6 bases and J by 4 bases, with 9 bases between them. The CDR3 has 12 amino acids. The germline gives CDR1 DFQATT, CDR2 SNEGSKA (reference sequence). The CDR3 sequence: CSARVLNEKLFF. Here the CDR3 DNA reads TGCAGTGCAAGGGTGCTTAATGAAAAACTGTTTTTT.

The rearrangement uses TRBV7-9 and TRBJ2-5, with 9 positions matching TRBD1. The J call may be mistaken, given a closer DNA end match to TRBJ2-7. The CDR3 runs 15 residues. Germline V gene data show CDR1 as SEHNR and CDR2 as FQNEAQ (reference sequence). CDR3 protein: CASSLGGQGVYEQYF. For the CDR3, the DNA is TGTGCCAGCAGCTTAGGGGGACAGGGAGTTTACGAGCAGTACTTC.

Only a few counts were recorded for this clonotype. The CDR3 sequence: CASSEQGRDGYTF. The CDR3 coding sequence is TGTGCCAGCAGTGAACAGGGGAGGGATGGCTACACCTTC. The chain joins TRBV6-5 to TRBJ1-2; 7 bases are shared with TRBD1. This CDR3 has 13 amino acids. With 5 bases clipped from V and 6 bases from J, the junction kept 6 bases outside the gene matches. Per germline, CDR1 MNHEY and CDR2 SVGAGI.

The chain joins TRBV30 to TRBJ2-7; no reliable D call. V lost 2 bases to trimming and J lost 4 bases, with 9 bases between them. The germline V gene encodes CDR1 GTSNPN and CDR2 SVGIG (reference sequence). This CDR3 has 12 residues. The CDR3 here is CAWSPTEYEQYF. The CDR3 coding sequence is TGTGCCTGGAGTCCTACAGAGTACGAGCAGTACTTC.

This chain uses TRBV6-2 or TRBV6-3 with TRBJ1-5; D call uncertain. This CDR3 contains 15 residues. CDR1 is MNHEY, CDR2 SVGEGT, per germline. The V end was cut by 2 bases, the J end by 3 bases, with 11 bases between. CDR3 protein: CASSYDRSVNQPQHF. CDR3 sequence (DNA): TGTGCCAGCAGTTACGACCGAAGCGTCAATCAGCCCCAGCATTTT.

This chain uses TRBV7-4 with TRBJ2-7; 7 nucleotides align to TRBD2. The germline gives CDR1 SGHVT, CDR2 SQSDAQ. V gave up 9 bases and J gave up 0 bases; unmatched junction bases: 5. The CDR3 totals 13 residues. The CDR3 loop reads CASLAGLSYEQYF. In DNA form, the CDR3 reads TGTGCCAGTTTAGCGGGTCTCTCCTACGAGCAGTACTTC.

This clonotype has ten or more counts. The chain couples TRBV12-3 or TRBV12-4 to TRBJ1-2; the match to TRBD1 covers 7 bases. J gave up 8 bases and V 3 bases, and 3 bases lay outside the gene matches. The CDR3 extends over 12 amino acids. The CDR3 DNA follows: TGTGCCAGCAGTTTCTCGGGACAGGGCTACACCTTC. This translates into CASSFSGQGYTF.

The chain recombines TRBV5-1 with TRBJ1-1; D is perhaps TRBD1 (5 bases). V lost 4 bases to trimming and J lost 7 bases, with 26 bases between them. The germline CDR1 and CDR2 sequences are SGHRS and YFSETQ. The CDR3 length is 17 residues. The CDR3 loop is CASSPYGWGADQGEAFF. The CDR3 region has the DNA TGCGCCAGCAGCCCCTATGGTTGGGGCGCGGATCAGGGTGAAGCTTTCTTT.

CDR3 DNA sequence: TGTGCCAGCAGTTTATACAATCAGCCCCAGCATTTT. Translation: CASSLYNQPQHF. The rearrangement links TRBV12-3 or TRBV12-4 to TRBJ1-5; the D is unclear. CDR3 size: 12 residues. The V gene lost 2 bases and the J gene lost 3 bases, with 2 bases spanning the gap.

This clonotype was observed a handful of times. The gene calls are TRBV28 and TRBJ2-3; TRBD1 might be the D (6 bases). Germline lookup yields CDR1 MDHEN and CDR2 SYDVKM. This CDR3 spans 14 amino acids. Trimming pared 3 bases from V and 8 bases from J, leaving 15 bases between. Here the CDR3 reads CASSFGQPPSTQYF. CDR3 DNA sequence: TGTGCCAGCAGTTTTGGACAGCCGCCAAGTACGCAGTATTTT. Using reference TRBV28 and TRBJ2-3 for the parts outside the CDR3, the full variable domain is DVKVTQSSRYLVKRTGEKVFLECVQDMDHENMFWYRQDPGLGLRLIYFSYDVKMKEKGDIPEGYSVSREKKERFSLILESASTNQTSMYLCASSFGQPPSTQYFGPGTRLTVL.